The 27 T cell receptor beta chains given below trace back to one sample, sequenced in a study of CD8+CD57+ T cells in acquired aplastic anemia. Genomic DNA was employed as the template in profiling TCR beta VDJ and CDR3. In TCRdb, the reads were re-called with MiXCR into one record per CDR3 protein. The table has about 270,000 distinct CDR3 sequences, around three fifths seen once. Sequencing input: sorted CD4+, CD8+, or CD8+CD57+ T cells (not recorded which) from PBMCs. Receptors were obtained from a human donor with severe aplastic anemia or a healthy control (not recorded which).

This clonotype was found once. The rearrangement links TRBV20-1 to TRBJ1-6, with TRBD1 identical over 9 bases. The CDR3 consists of 14 residues. Germline V gene lookup returns CDR1 DFQATT and CDR2 SNEGSKA (reference sequence). V lost 1 base and J lost 10; bases outside the gene matches: 5. CDR3 in DNA: TGCAGTGCTAGAGTGGGACAGGGTCGCTCACCCCTCCACTTT. As protein: CSARVGQGRSPLHF.

This chain connects TRBV15 to TRBJ2-2; a weak D match, TRBD1 (5 bases). CDR1 and CDR2 (germline): LNHNV, YYDKDF (reference sequence). CDR3 length equals 14 residues. The ends were cut back, 0 bases at V and 4 bases at J, with 6 bases in the middle. CDR3 in amino acids: CATSRDRVTGELFF. CDR3 coding DNA: TGTGCCACCAGCAGAGACAGGGTCACCGGGGAGCTGTTTTTT. The full variable domain, completed using reference TRBV15 and TRBJ2-2, is DAMVIQNPRYQVTQFGKPVTLSCSQTLNHNVMYWYQQKSSQAPKLLFHYYDKDFNNEADTPDNFQSRRPNTSFCFLDIRSPGLGDTAMYLCATSRDRVTGELFFGEGSRLTVL.

The chain has TRBV2 and TRBJ2-3; 15 bases are a match to TRBD2. V was clipped by 5 bases and J by 1 base; unmatched bases: 7. Germline assignment: CDR1 SNHLY and CDR2 FYNNEI. The CDR3 runs 18 residues. CDR3 coding DNA: TGTGCCAGCAGTCCTGGACTAGCGGGAGGGGGCCGCACAGATACGCAGTATTTT. Its protein product is CASSPGLAGGGRTDTQYF. The complete variable domain, with remaining parts taken from reference TRBV2 and TRBJ2-3, reads EPEVTQTPSHQVTQMGQEVILRCVPISNHLYFYWYRQILGQKVEFLVSFYNNEISEKSEIFDDQFSVERPDGSNFTLKIRSTKLEDSAMYFCASSPGLAGGGRTDTQYFGPGTRLTVL.

This sequence joins TRBV7-3 and TRBJ2-1; 9 nucleotides match TRBD1. Germline-derived CDR1 and CDR2 are SGHTA and FQGTGA. The CDR3 covers 14 residues. V shed 5 bases, J shed 5 bases, and the junction held 4 bases outside the gene matches. In nucleotides, the CDR3 is TGTGCCAGCAGCGTGGGGACAGGGCACAATGAGCAGTTCTTC. This sequence encodes CASSVGTGHNEQFF.

In this sample, this clonotype turned up a few times. The chain links TRBV20-1 to TRBJ2-7; 13 nucleotides align to TRBD2. This CDR3 contains 15 residues. CDR1 and CDR2 (germline): DFQATT, SNEGSKA (reference sequence). V was clipped by 5 bases and J by 1 base; unmatched bases: 5. This CDR3 reads CSAPLLAGGSYEQYF. Written as DNA, the CDR3 is TGCAGTGCTCCCTTACTAGCGGGAGGGTCCTACGAGCAGTACTTC.

About this clonotype itself: A read error may account for a junction end that differs from germline. The chain couples TRBV19 to TRBJ2-7; D uncertain. The germline CDR1 and CDR2 sequences are LNHDA and SQIVND (reference sequence). This CDR3 is built from 10 residues. This CDR3 reads CASSPRELYF. The CDR3 DNA reads as TGTGCCAGTAGTCCCCGCGAGCTGTACTTC.

This clonotype was counted a few times. The chain carries TRBV10-3 and TRBJ1-2; possibly TRBD1 for D (5 bases). The CDR3 is made up of 16 amino acids. From germline, CDR1 is ENHRY and CDR2 SYGVKD. The V end lost 3 bases, the J end lost 9 bases, and 23 bases lay between the germline ends. CDR3 sequence: CAISDPGDAHPLSYTF. The CDR3 bases are TGTGCCATCAGTGACCCCGGGGACGCCCATCCCTTGAGCTACACCTTC.

V is TRBV24-1 and J is TRBJ2-2, with TRBD2 matching over 9 bases. Germline loops: CDR1 KGHDR, CDR2 SFDVKD. Unmatched junction bases numbered 8, after V lost 0 bases and J lost 4 bases. The CDR3 runs to 18 residues. The CDR3 nucleotides are TGTGCCACCAGTGATTTGGTAGCGGGAGATTGGAGCACCGGGGAGCTGTTTTTT. Protein product: CATSDLVAGDWSTGELFF.

The chain joins TRBV5-6 to TRBJ2-1, with a tentative D call TRBD1 (5 bases). Trimming pared 0 bases from V and 6 bases from J, leaving 10 bases between. This CDR3 spans 14 amino acids. CDR1 is SGHDT, CDR2 YYEEEE, per germline. CDR3 amino acids: CASSLADSPNEQFF. The CDR3 nucleotides are TGTGCCAGCAGCTTGGCCGACAGCCCCAATGAGCAGTTCTTC.

The genes are TRBV18 and TRBJ1-5, with D tentatively TRBD1 (5 bases). With 3 bases removed from V and 3 bases from J, the gap between germline ends came to 21 bases. Germline CDR1 reads KGHSH; CDR2 reads LQKENI. The CDR3 has 18 amino acids. The CDR3 reads CASSPTFRDPKINQPQHF. The DNA of the CDR3 is TGTGCCAGCTCACCTACTTTCCGGGACCCCAAGATCAATCAGCCCCAGCATTTT.

The chain has TRBV7-6 and TRBJ2-5; no reliable D call. The length of the CDR3 is 13 residues. V lost 1 base, J lost 3 bases, and 6 bases lay in between. Germline lookup yields CDR1 SGHVS and CDR2 FNYEAQ. Here the CDR3 reads CASSLVGEETQYF. CDR3 nucleotides: TGTGCCAGCAGCTTAGTAGGCGAAGAGACCCAGTACTTC.

This clonotype showed up just a few times. The chain couples TRBV10-3 to TRBJ1-2; the match to TRBD1 covers 9 bases. V shed 4 bases, J shed 2 bases, and the junction held 2 bases outside the gene matches. Looked up from germline, CDR1 is ENHRY and CDR2 is SYGVKD. CDR3 length: 14 residues. CDR3 loop: CAISGTGANYGYTF. The CDR3 DNA reads as TGTGCCATCAGTGGGACAGGGGCCAACTATGGCTACACCTTC.

The gene calls are TRBV5-5 and TRBJ2-2; unclear D gene. This CDR3 region has 13 residues. CDR1 is SGHKS, CDR2 YYEKEE, per germline (reference sequence). The V gene lost 4 bases and the J gene lost 3 bases, with 7 bases spanning the gap. The CDR3 nucleotides are TGTGCCAGCAGCCGTCGGTACACCGGGGAGCTGTTTTTT. Its translation is CASSRRYTGELFF.

This clonotype appeared many times. The chain couples TRBV12-5 to TRBJ2-3, with TRBD2 identical over 11 bases. Germline-derived CDR1 and CDR2 are LGHNT and FRNRAP. The J segment lost 6 bases and the V segment lost 3 bases, leaving 5 bases of the junction unmatched. The CDR3 contains 15 residues. The CDR3: CASGFGTSGMDTQYF. The CDR3, as DNA: TGTGCTAGTGGTTTCGGGACTAGCGGAATGGATACGCAGTATTTT.

This clonotype was recorded at least ten times. The junction departs from the called germline gene at one end, perhaps through a read error. V is TRBV5-5 and J is TRBJ2-3; D is undetermined. The V gene's germline CDR1 is SGHKS and CDR2 YYEKEE (reference sequence). The CDR3 length is 13 residues. In DNA, the CDR3 is TGTGCCAGCACCTTGCCTAGCACAGATACGCAGTATTTT. This gives the protein CASTLPSTDTQYF.

Here the CDR3 reads CSARLSGSNEQFF. For the CDR3, the DNA is TGCAGTGCAAGGTTATCAGGAAGCAATGAGCAGTTCTTC. V is TRBV20-1 and J is TRBJ2-1, with unresolved D. Germline assignment: CDR1 DFQATT and CDR2 SNEGSKA (reference sequence). The CDR3 covers 13 residues. V was cut by 6 bases and J by 6 bases, with 15 bases left in between.

The CDR3 region is CSARDWTDTQYF. CDR3 sequence (DNA): TGCAGTGCTAGAGATTGGACAGATACGCAGTATTTT. The chain employs TRBV20-1 and TRBJ2-3; D ambiguous. Germline V gene data show CDR1 as DFQATT and CDR2 as SNEGSKA (reference sequence). Trimming shortened V by 0 bases and J by 3 bases, and 4 bases separated the two germline ends. The CDR3 extends over 12 amino acids.

This clonotype has at least ten counts. The V gene is TRBV5-8, the J gene TRBJ2-7, with D maybe TRBD2 (5 bases). The CDR3 spans 13 residues. In germline, CDR1 is SGHTS, CDR2 YDEGEE. The ends were cut back, 5 bases at V and 5 bases at J, with 14 bases in the middle. This CDR3 reads CASSITSYDEQYF. The CDR3 region has the DNA TGTGCCAGCAGTATCACTAGTTATGACGAGCAGTACTTC.

A word on this clonotype: Germline and junction disagree at one end, which may indicate a read error. The V call is TRBV25-1, the J call TRBJ2-7; D is possibly TRBD2 (5 bases). CDR3 length: 11 residues. Per germline, CDR1 MGHDK and CDR2 SYGVNS. The CDR3 DNA reads as TGTACCAGCAGCTCGGGGTTCGAGCAGTACTTC. Residues: CTSSSGFEQYF.

The V and J genes are TRBV7-2 and TRBJ1-2, with D unclear. Trimming removed 4 bases from V and 4 bases from J, with 7 bases in between. The length of the CDR3 is 12 residues. Germline V gene sequence: CDR1 SGHTA, CDR2 FQGNSA. The chain's CDR3 is CASSWAGYGYTF. The CDR3 coding sequence is TGTGCCAGCAGCTGGGCCGGCTATGGCTACACCTTC. Full variable domain (rest looked up from reference TRBV7-2 and TRBJ1-2): GAGVSQSPSNKVTEKGKDVELRCDPISGHTALYWYRQSLGQGLEFLIYFQGNSAPDKSGLPSDRFSAERTGGSVSTLTIQRTQQEDSAVYLCASSWAGYGYTFGSGTRLTVV.

V is TRBV15 and J is TRBJ2-2; 11 nucleotides agree with TRBD1. The CDR3 covers 16 residues. V shed 4 bases and J 3 bases; nucleotides not matched to a gene: 4. The germline V gene encodes CDR1 LNHNV and CDR2 YYDKDF (reference sequence). The CDR3 is CATSTRDRGDTGELFF. The CDR3 region has the DNA TGTGCCACCAGCACCCGGGACAGGGGGGACACCGGGGAGCTGTTTTTT.

This clonotype has a handful of counts. The chain has TRBV15 and TRBJ2-7, with D possibly called TRBD1 or TRBD2 (5 bases each). The V gene lost 1 base and the J gene lost 6 bases, with 16 bases spanning the gap. Germline CDR1 and CDR2: LNHNV and YYDKDF (reference sequence). The CDR3 loop spans 15 amino acids. The CDR3 is CATSRVHGARIEQYF. The CDR3, as DNA: TGTGCCACCAGCAGAGTTCACGGGGCCAGGATCGAGCAGTACTTC.

The sample holds a few counts of this clonotype. The chain combines TRBV24-1 with TRBJ1-5, with 7 nucleotides matching TRBD1. This CDR3 is built from 14 residues. V lost 3 bases to trimming and J lost 2 bases; unmatched junction nucleotides: 0. Germline loops: CDR1 KGHDR, CDR2 SFDVKD. CDR3 DNA: TGTGCCACCAGTGATACAGGGGGCAATCAGCCCCAGCATTTT. This sequence encodes CATSDTGGNQPQHF.

The chain combines TRBV15 with TRBJ1-4; D unresolved. CDR3 length: 16 amino acids. The germline V and J ends were trimmed by 3 bases and 0 bases, with 11 bases remaining between them. Germline lookup yields CDR1 LNHNV and CDR2 YYDKDF (reference sequence). The CDR3 is CATSRGRAATNEKLFF. CDR3 sequence (DNA): TGTGCCACCAGCAGGGGCAGAGCTGCAACTAATGAAAAACTGTTTTTT. The full variable domain, in which reference TRBV15 and TRBJ1-4 provide the parts outside the CDR3, is DAMVIQNPRYQVTQFGKPVTLSCSQTLNHNVMYWYQQKSSQAPKLLFHYYDKDFNNEADTPDNFQSRRPNTSFCFLDIRSPGLGDTAMYLCATSRGRAATNEKLFFGSGTQLSVL.

The chain is built from TRBV29-1 and TRBJ1-1; D unresolved. Trimming removed 5 bases from V and 8 bases from J, with 18 bases in between. Germline V gene sequence: CDR1 SQVTM, CDR2 ANQGSEA. The CDR3 consists of 13 residues. CDR3 DNA sequence: TGCAGCGTTCTGGACCAAGGGAACATCGAAGCTTTCTTT. Its translation: CSVLDQGNIEAFF.

This clonotype was found many times. The genes are TRBV6-5 and TRBJ1-2; D perhaps matches TRBD1 (5 bases). The germline V gene encodes CDR1 MNHEY and CDR2 SVGAGI. The CDR3 has 14 residues. The V end was cut by 5 bases, the J end by 4 bases, with 14 bases between. The CDR3, as DNA: TGTGCCAGCAGTACCTTTGGGGGTGGCTATGGCTACACCTTC. Translating gives CASSTFGGGYGYTF.

The chain uses TRBV10-3 and TRBJ2-5, with 8 bases aligning to TRBD2. The germline V gene encodes CDR1 ENHRY and CDR2 SYGVKD. The CDR3 spans 16 residues. J gave up 2 bases and V 6 bases, and 11 bases lay outside the gene matches. The CDR3 sequence is CAIRGTSGGEQETQYF. CDR3 in DNA: TGTGCCATCAGGGGGACCAGCGGGGGTGAACAAGAGACCCAGTACTTC.